The 14 T cell receptor beta chains given below trace back to one sample, sequenced in a study of tumor-infiltrating lymphocytes in primary liver carcinoma. Reverse transcription of 500 to 650 ng total RNA with a constant-region primer produced TCR beta cDNA. ARM-PCR was slightly modified, and three nested multiplex PCR rounds with it gave rise to the TCR beta libraries. TRBV1-TRBV30 forward primers paired with a C-beta reverse primer were used in the first two PCR rounds, which ran roughly 9 cycles each. MiXCR was run by TCRdb on the multiplex PCR reads, yielding one entry per CDR3 protein. The data hold about 320,000 distinct CDR3 sequences, with approximately 65% observed a single time. The authors took blood RNA from unsorted whole blood and also extracted germline DNA. The specimen was peripheral blood. Source of these receptors: a man aged 35-49 years with primary liver carcinoma and hepatitis B virus infection.

Ten or more counts support this clonotype. The V and J genes are TRBV14 and TRBJ2-7; the D is unclear. Germline lookup yields CDR1 SGHDN and CDR2 FVKESK. This CDR3 spans 11 amino acids. The V and J ends lost 5 bases and 2 bases respectively, with 4 bases between them. The CDR3 DNA reads TGTGCCAGCAGCGACGCCTACGAGCAGTACTTC. This gives the protein CASSDAYEQYF.

Concerning this clonotype: This may come from a read error, since a much larger clone is one base off. The chain carries TRBV5-4 and TRBJ2-7, with D uncertain. CDR1 is SGHNT, CDR2 YYREEE, per germline (reference sequence). The CDR3 is 13 residues long. Trimming cost V 6 bases and J 2 bases, with 12 bases left between them. CDR3 bases: TGTGCCAGCAACCCAGACTGGGCCTACGAGCAGTACTTC. Protein sequence: CASNPDWAYEQYF. Supplemented by reference TRBV5-4 and TRBJ2-7, the full variable domain reads ETGVTQSPTHLIKTRGQQVTLRCSSQSGHNTVSWYQQALGQGPQFIFQYYREEENGRGNFPPRFSGLQFPNYSSELNVNALELDDSALYLCASNPDWAYEQYFGPGTRLTVT.

Many counts were recorded for this clonotype. This chain connects TRBV12-3 or TRBV12-4 to TRBJ2-2; possibly TRBD2 for D (6 bases). V was shortened by 8 bases and J by 6 bases, with 16 bases between the two germline ends. The CDR3 is 14 residues long. CDR3 DNA sequence: TGTGCCAGCCACTTAATGGGGGAGGCCGGGGAGCTGTTTTTT. Protein product: CASHLMGEAGELFF.

This clonotype has only a few counts. The chain is built from TRBV6-5 and TRBJ1-1, with unresolved D. The germline V gene has CDR1 MNHEY and CDR2 SVGAGI. The CDR3 sequence is 16 residues long. Between the trimmed V and J ends, which lost 1 base and 4 bases, there was a span of 16 bases. CDR3 residues: CASSYLAPGVRTEAFF. DNA for the CDR3: TGTGCCAGCAGTTACTTGGCCCCTGGGGTACGCACTGAAGCTTTCTTT.

Concerning this clonotype: Given a much more abundant clone one base away, this may be a read error. CDR3 loop: CASSLYRTSYNKQFF. The CDR3 DNA is TGTGCCAGCAGTTTATACAGGACCTCCTACAATAAGCAGTTCTTC. The genes are TRBV12-3 or TRBV12-4 and TRBJ2-1, with D perhaps matching TRBD1 (5 bases). This CDR3 is built from 15 residues.

Worth noting for this clonotype: Possible read error: a much larger clone is one base away. This chain joins TRBV6-5 and TRBJ2-2, with TRBD2 identical over 12 bases. The germline V gene has CDR1 MNHEY and CDR2 SVGAGI. The CDR3 contains 14 residues. The V segment lost 9 bases and the J segment 6 bases; nucleotides outside the gene matches: 5. CDR3 loop: CARRPSGRAGELFF. Here the CDR3 DNA reads TGTGCCAGGAGGCCTAGCGGGAGGGCCGGGGAGCTGTTTTTT.

Remarks on this clonotype: Mismatch with germline at one junction end may stem from a read error. Written as DNA, the CDR3 is TGTACCAGCAGTGAATGGAGAGGGAGCGATCAGCCCCAGTATTTT. It is translated as CTSSEWRGSDQPQYF. The rearrangement uses TRBV6-1 and TRBJ1-5; maybe TRBD2 (5 bases). The end of the DNA aligns better with TRBJ2-3, so the J call may be wrong. The CDR3 length is 15 residues. Germline CDR1 reads MNHNS; CDR2 reads SASEGT.

A remark on this clonotype: One end of the junction varies from germline; a read error may be responsible. This rearrangement joins TRBV7-9 to TRBJ1-2; D unresolved. CDR1 is SEHNR, CDR2 FQNEAQ, per germline (reference sequence). This CDR3 is built from 12 residues. Here the CDR3 reads CARSSIIGGYTF. CDR3 sequence (DNA): TGTGCCCGCAGCTCGATCATAGGGGGCTACACCTTC.

A note on this clonotype: Its ends do not fully match the called genes, so a read error is possible. The rearrangement links TRBV6-6 to TRBJ1-1; D unresolved. Germline CDR1 and CDR2: MNHNY and SVGAGI (reference sequence). The CDR3 is 15 residues long. The CDR3 DNA sequence: TGTGCCAGAAGTTACCAAGGACGGGCTAACACTGAAGCTTTCTTT. Its protein is CARSYQGRANTEAFF.

Concerning this clonotype: This may arise from a read error, as a much more abundant clone is one base away. The V call is TRBV6-1, the J call TRBJ1-6, with D unclear. Per germline, CDR1 MNHNS and CDR2 SASEGT. Trimming cost V 5 bases and J 7 bases, with 12 bases left between them. This CDR3 has 14 residues. The CDR3 DNA follows: TGTGCCAGCAGTTGGAGGGTTTCGAATTCACCCCTCCACTTT. This translates into CASSWRVSNSPLHF.

Details on this clonotype: The conserved phenylalanine or tryptophan normally closing the CDR3 is absent here, so this likely arose from a read error. The V call is TRBV29-1, the J call TRBJ2-7; D might be TRBD1 or TRBD2, each matching 6 bases. Germline V lookup: CDR1 SQVTM, CDR2 ANQGSEA. This CDR3 is 16 amino acids long. The CDR3 sequence: CSVSGMAEGGSYEQYL. CDR3 DNA: TGCAGCGTCTCCGGCATGGCGGAGGGGGGCTCCTATGAGCAGTACCTC.

Turning to this clonotype: A much more abundant neighbour one base away suggests this may be a read error. This chain connects TRBV28 to TRBJ2-7; D is unresolved. CDR1 and CDR2 from the germline V gene are MDHEN and SYDVKM. Trimming shortened V by 5 bases and J by 3 bases, and 5 bases separated the two germline ends. CDR3 size: 11 residues. CDR3 coding DNA: TGTGCCAGCAGTCAGATCTACGAGCAGTACTTC. The encoded protein is CASSQIYEQYF.

This sequence joins TRBV29-1 and TRBJ2-2; TRBD2 aligns across 7 bases. Germline-derived CDR1 and CDR2 are SQVTM and ANQGSEA. The CDR3 consists of 14 residues. The V gene end was trimmed by 7 bases and the J gene end by 5 bases; junction bases not matched to a gene: 10. The CDR3 DNA is TGCAGCGCCAGGCGAGGGAGGGATACCGGGGAGCTGTTTTTT. It specifies CSARRGRDTGELFF.

This clonotype was counted once. This sequence joins TRBV14 and TRBJ2-3; D is uncertain. Germline-derived CDR1 and CDR2 are SGHDN and FVKESK. Trimming left V 8 bases short and J 3 bases short, with 12 bases between. This CDR3 contains 13 residues. CDR3 residues: CASCRLGTDTQYF. The DNA for the CDR3 is TGTGCCAGCTGCCGCCTAGGAACAGATACGCAGTATTTT.